Following are 8 T cell receptor beta chains from one sample sequenced in a study of blood T cell repertoires in COVID-19. Data came from immunoSEQ multiplex PCR; TCRdb stores just in-frame clones and leaves some out. The repertoire has 30,000 to 50,000 clones, around 80% of them found once; the top ten carry 30% to 40%. Sequenced sample: peripheral blood. These receptors were collected from an older man with active or convalescent COVID-19.

The chain has TRBV7-2 and TRBJ1-2; D not certain. Deletions cut 2 bases from V and 1 base from J, with 8 bases between. From germline, CDR1 is SGHTA and CDR2 FQGNSA. CDR3 length equals 14 residues. CDR3 sequence (DNA): TGTGCCAGCAGCTTATCGCGTCTTAACTATGGCTACACCTTC. Translated: CASSLSRLNYGYTF.

This chain connects TRBV5-1 to TRBJ2-3, with 9 bases that match TRBD1. V lost 3 bases to trimming and J lost 6 bases; unmatched junction nucleotides: 8. The CDR3 runs 15 residues. CDR1 and CDR2 from the germline V gene are SGHRS and YFSETQ. The CDR3 spells CASSSNGQGLDTQYF. CDR3 bases: TGCGCCAGCAGCTCCAACGGACAGGGGCTGGATACGCAGTATTTT.

The V and J genes are TRBV28 and TRBJ1-5; weak D call: TRBD1 (5 bases). Germline CDR1 MDHEN, CDR2 SYDVKM. The CDR3 runs to 14 residues. V was clipped by 6 bases and J by 5 bases, with 14 bases between them. Here the CDR3 reads CASRRWGGDQPQHF. CDR3 nucleotides: TGTGCCAGCAGACGATGGGGGGGGGATCAGCCCCAGCATTTT.

This clone turned up a few times. The chain employs TRBV27 and TRBJ1-5; D may be TRBD1 (6 bases). The CDR3 extends over 16 amino acids. Germline CDR1 reads MNHEY; CDR2 reads SMNVEV (reference sequence). Trimming stripped 9 bases from V and 4 bases from J, with 22 bases between. The DNA for the CDR3 is TGTGCCAGTCGGACGGGGGGGACAAACACTAATCAGCCCCAGCATTTT. Translated, it gives CASRTGGTNTNQPQHF.

This clone was seen at least ten times. The V and J genes are TRBV28 and TRBJ2-3, with D possibly matching TRBD2 (6 bases). V lost 10 bases, J lost 1 base, and 15 bases lay in between. CDR1 is MDHEN and CDR2 is SYDVKM in the germline V gene. CDR3 size: 14 residues. The CDR3 spells CATLLRGRTDTQYF. The CDR3, as DNA: TGTGCCACCCTCTTGCGGGGCCGCACAGATACGCAGTATTTT.

Written as DNA, the CDR3 is TGTGCCAGCAGCCCGCGGGGGGGGGAGGGAGCGAACATTCAGTACTTC. Amino acids: CASSPRGGEGANIQYF. The chain links TRBV7-9 to TRBJ2-4; 9 bases agree with TRBD2. V lost 5 bases, J lost 7 bases, and 12 bases stayed unmatched. This CDR3 contains 16 residues. Per germline, CDR1 SEHNR and CDR2 FQNEAQ (reference sequence).

The V gene is TRBV10-3, the J gene TRBJ1-1, with 7 nucleotides matching TRBD1. The V gene's germline CDR1 is ENHRY and CDR2 SYGVKD. V was pared by 11 bases and J by 3 bases, with 9 bases of the junction left unmatched. The CDR3 has 13 amino acids. As DNA, the CDR3 is TGTGCCGCCAAACAGGGGCAAGACACTGAAGCTTTCTTT. Amino acid sequence: CAAKQGQDTEAFF.

This clone was seen a few times. This rearrangement joins TRBV10-3 to TRBJ1-4; TRBD1 might be the D (6 bases). V was pared by 3 bases and J by 0 bases, with 14 bases between. The length of the CDR3 is 17 residues. Per germline, CDR1 ENHRY and CDR2 SYGVKD. CDR3 in amino acids: CAISERGGRATNEKLFF. The CDR3 bases are TGTGCCATCAGTGAACGGGGGGGCAGAGCAACTAATGAAAAACTGTTTTTT.